Described below is a single T cell receptor (beta chain) sequence and its context. Each sample yielded about 9.9 x 10^4 assayed TCR templates. The protocol was immunoSEQ multiplex PCR, while the TCRdb copy is restricted to in-frame clones and leaves out a portion. The sample carries about 100,000 clones, 85% to 95% recorded once. This CDR3 contains 15 residues. Germline V gene data show CDR1 as SGDLS and CDR2 as YYNGEE. V was shortened by 3 bases and J by 1 base, with 11 bases between the two germline ends. These data belong to a study of siplizumab effects on memory and regulatory T cells. Sequenced input: non-Treg CD4+ T cells sorted from blood. The chain joins TRBV9 to TRBJ2-1; D possibly matches TRBD1 or TRBD2 (5 bases each). This sequence originates from a human donor in good health. The CDR3 DNA follows: TGTGCCAGCAGCGGAGGGACGGATTCCTACAATGAGCAGTTCTTC. Protein: CASSGGTDSYNEQFF.